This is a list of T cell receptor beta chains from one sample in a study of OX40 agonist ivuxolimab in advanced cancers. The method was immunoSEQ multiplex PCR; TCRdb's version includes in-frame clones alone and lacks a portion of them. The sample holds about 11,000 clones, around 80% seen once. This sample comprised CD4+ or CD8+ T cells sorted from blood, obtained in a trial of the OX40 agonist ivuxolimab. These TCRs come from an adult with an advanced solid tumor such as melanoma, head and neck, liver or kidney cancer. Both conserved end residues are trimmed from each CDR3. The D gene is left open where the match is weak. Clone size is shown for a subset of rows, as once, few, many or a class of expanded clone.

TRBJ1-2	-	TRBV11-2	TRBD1	ASSSTGVSPAYGYT
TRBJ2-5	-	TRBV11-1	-	ASSLGYGDQETQY
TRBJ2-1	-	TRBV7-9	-	ASSLGHSTYEQF
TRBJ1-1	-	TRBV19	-	ASSGWDAGGDTEAF
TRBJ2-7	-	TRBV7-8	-	ASSLGRRDEQY
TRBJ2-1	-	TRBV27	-	ASSLYGSYNEQF
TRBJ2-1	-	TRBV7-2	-	ASSSLISGEQF
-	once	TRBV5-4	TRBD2	ASSLREMAGGLDEQY
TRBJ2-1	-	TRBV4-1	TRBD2	ASSQVAGGNYNEQF
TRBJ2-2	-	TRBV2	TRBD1	ASSETGSPGELF
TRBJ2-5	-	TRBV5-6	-	ASSLAGNLQETQY
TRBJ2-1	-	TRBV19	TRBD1	ASSAPWGQGFYNEQF
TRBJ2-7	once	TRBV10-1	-	ASKYRPASYEQY
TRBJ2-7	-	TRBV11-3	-	ASSFSGTLYEQY
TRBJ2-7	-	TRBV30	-	AWSFSPGPYEQY
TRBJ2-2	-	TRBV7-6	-	ASSLANLPGANTGELF
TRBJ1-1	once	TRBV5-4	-	ASSLGGDHLNTEAF
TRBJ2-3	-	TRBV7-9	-	ASSYSRAGATDTQY
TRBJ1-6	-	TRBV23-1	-	ASSHSVGATPLH
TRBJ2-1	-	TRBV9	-	ASSVEGNEQF
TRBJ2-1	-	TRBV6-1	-	ASSLDRQNEQF
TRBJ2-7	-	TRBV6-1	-	ASRIHRRFYEQY
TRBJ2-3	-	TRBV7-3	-	ASSLTGHSLTDTQY
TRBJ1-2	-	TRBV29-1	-	SVEGYVGYGYT
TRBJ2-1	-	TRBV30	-	ASPQGTSYNEQF
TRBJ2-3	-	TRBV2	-	ASLDYSPSTDTQY
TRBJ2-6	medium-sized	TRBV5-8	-	ASSPPALKPNVLT
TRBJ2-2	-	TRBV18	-	ASSPPDDSTGELF
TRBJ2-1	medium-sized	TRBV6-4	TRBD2	ASSDSAGTRDEQF
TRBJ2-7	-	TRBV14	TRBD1	ASSPTGQGYEQY
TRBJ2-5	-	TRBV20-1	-	SAKRGGQY
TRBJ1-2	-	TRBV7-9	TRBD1	ASSMTGVNLVGYT
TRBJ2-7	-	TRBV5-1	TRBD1	ASSLWDRVQDEQY
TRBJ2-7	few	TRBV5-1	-	ASSLFTGREQY
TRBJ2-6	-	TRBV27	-	ASSYGSSGANVLT
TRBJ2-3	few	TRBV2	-	ATKGSVQRTDTQY
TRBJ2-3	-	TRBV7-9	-	ASSFGRTLRTQY
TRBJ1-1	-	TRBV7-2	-	ASSSDANTEAF
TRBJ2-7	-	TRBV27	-	ASSDGVYHPEQY
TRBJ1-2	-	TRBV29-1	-	SALDRGGYT
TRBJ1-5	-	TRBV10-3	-	AISPFGGGAGSNQPQH
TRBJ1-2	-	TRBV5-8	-	ASSFVGVYGYT
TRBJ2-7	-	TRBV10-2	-	ASSLEGPPEQY
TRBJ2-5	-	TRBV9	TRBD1	ASSYRGLQETQY
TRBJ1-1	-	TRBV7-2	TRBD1	ASSFSIGQGGRMNTEAF
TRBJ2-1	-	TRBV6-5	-	ASSYEQF
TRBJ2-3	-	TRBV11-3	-	ASSSMGADTQY
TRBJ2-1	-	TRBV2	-	ASSEGRGGGEQF
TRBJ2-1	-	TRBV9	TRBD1	ASSVDLGQGGYNEQF
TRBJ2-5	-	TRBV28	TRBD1	ASSSLTGWGETQY
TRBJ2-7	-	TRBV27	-	ASSLGPPGEAYEQY
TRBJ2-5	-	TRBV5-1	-	ASSLEGREETQY
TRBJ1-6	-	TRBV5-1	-	ASSLTLGSPLH
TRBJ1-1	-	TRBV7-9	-	ASSLGGLFLNTEAF
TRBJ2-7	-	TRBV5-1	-	ASSLFTGNEQY
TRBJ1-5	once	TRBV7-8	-	ASSLVRRQISNQPQH
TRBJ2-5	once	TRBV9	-	ASSASGTPQETQY
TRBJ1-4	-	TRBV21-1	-	ASSKGALGEGPEKLF